This T cell receptor beta chain was recorded in a study of identifying expanded T cells in peripheral blood. Study-wide points: Over around two and four weeks, about 15 and 18 clones changed, versus approximately 1.2 between replicates. Clone count variance between roughly 2-week samples rose with total template count.

In the case of this clone: Antigen unknown.

Produced via immunoSEQ multiplex PCR; TCRdb's table is partial and in-frame only. The table records about 63,000 clones, about 85% of them present only once. This clonotype was obtained from a person between 18 and 75 years old in good health. The sequencing sample was made of blood.

The CDR3 is CASSLLLGNGYTF. CDR3 coding DNA: TGTGCCAGCAGCTTGCTTCTCGGCAATGGCTACACCTTC. V gene TRBV7-9 combines with J gene TRBJ1-2; D unclear. V shed 3 bases and J shed 6 bases, with 11 bases lying between them. This CDR3 has 13 amino acids. Germline lookup yields CDR1 SEHNR and CDR2 FQNEAQ (reference sequence).